The 17 T cell receptor beta chains below were found in one sample sequenced in a study of chemoradiotherapy in HPV16-positive cancers (dated by TCRdb to the early 2020s). Library generation was performed with the immunoSEQ multiplex PCR assay. TCRdb carries this immuneACCESS record with in-frame sequences only. Its versions omit some clonotypes, under half of them owing to an unresolved V gene in the studies checked, with the rest unexplained. The sample table records around 4,900 clones; 89% of these occur just once. The ten top clones hold less than 2.5% of the sample. The sequences come from blood, collected from a patient who underwent chemoradiotherapy. These receptors were taken from a human donor with HPV-associated anogenital cancer.

This chain uses TRBV13 with TRBJ2-3; D perhaps matches TRBD2 (6 bases). Germline assignment: CDR1 PRHDT and CDR2 FYEKMQ (reference sequence). Trimming took 5 bases from V and 4 from J, leaving 13 bases between them. There are 14 residues in the CDR3. CDR3 region: CASSATSSPDTQYF. The CDR3 DNA follows: TGTGCCAGCAGCGCTACTAGCAGCCCAGATACGCAGTATTTT.

J is TRBJ1-6 and V is TRBV27; 9 bases line up with TRBD1. With 3 bases clipped from V and 6 bases from J, the junction kept 6 bases outside the gene matches. The CDR3 runs 16 residues. Germline CDR1 reads MNHEY; CDR2 reads SMNVEV (reference sequence). CDR3 sequence reads: CASSLGQGRGNSPLHF. DNA for the CDR3: TGTGCCAGCAGTTTGGGACAGGGAAGGGGTAATTCACCCCTCCACTTT.

J is TRBJ2-1 and V is TRBV2; TRBD1 matches at 9 bases. The V gene's germline CDR1 is SNHLY and CDR2 FYNNEI. V was clipped by 10 bases and J by 4 bases; unmatched bases: 8. The CDR3 loop spans 14 amino acids. CDR3 residues: CATKWGQGYNEQFF. The CDR3 bases are TGTGCCACGAAGTGGGGACAGGGATACAATGAGCAGTTCTTC.

This clone has just a few counts. This sequence joins TRBV7-9 and TRBJ1-3; 10 bases are shared with TRBD1. The junction had 6 bases not matched to a gene; V was cut back by 3 bases and J by 4 bases. From germline, CDR1 is SEHNR and CDR2 FQNEAQ (reference sequence). The CDR3 length is 16 residues. The CDR3 coding sequence is TGTGCCAGCAGCTTGGGGACAGGGGCTGGCGGAAACACCATATATTTT. Translation: CASSLGTGAGGNTIYF.

The V call is TRBV5-1, the J call TRBJ2-7; a possible D gene is TRBD2 (5 bases). Trimming removed 1 base from V and 3 bases from J, with 8 bases in between. The CDR3 is 13 residues long. Germline CDR1 is SGHRS and CDR2 is YFSETQ. In nucleotides, the CDR3 is TGCGCCAGCAGCTTGTCTGGAGGCTACGAGCAGTACTTC. This translates into CASSLSGGYEQYF.

The genes are TRBV6-4 and TRBJ1-1, with TRBD1 as a possible D gene (5 bases). Germline CDR1 reads MRHNA; CDR2 reads SNTAGT. This CDR3 has 14 amino acids. Trimming took 5 bases from V and 5 from J, leaving 15 bases between them. CDR3 residues: CASSSSGEGTEAFF. In DNA, the CDR3 is TGTGCCAGCAGTTCCTCGGGGGAGGGGACTGAAGCTTTCTTT.

This rearrangement joins TRBV4-3 to TRBJ1-2; the D gene is possibly TRBD1 (6 bases). Germline CDR1 is LGHNA and CDR2 is YSLEER. The CDR3 is 15 residues long. The ends were cut back, 4 bases at V and 0 bases at J, with 12 bases in the middle. CDR3 nucleotide sequence: TGCGCCAGCAGCCGCGGAGGGGGAACTAACTATGGCTACACCTTC. It codes for CASSRGGGTNYGYTF.

The DNA for the CDR3 is TGTGCCATCAGTGACACAGTCCAAGGCAATGAGCAGTTCTTC. Its protein is CAISDTVQGNEQFF. The chain has TRBV10-3 and TRBJ2-1; D gene uncertain. With 3 bases removed from V and 6 bases from J, the gap between germline ends came to 12 bases. Germline CDR1 reads ENHRY; CDR2 reads SYGVKD. This CDR3 is built from 14 residues.

The rearrangement joins TRBV7-2 to TRBJ2-5, with TRBD2 matching over 10 bases. The germline V gene has CDR1 SGHTA and CDR2 FQGNSA. V was clipped by 5 bases and J by 5 bases; unmatched bases: 8. The CDR3 extends over 15 amino acids. CDR3 DNA: TGTGCCAGCAGCGGACGTAGCGGGGGGAGGGAGACCCAGTACTTC. This gives the protein CASSGRSGGRETQYF.

This chain joins TRBV4-1 and TRBJ2-7; D may correspond to TRBD1 or TRBD2 (6 bases each). The length of the CDR3 is 18 residues. V lost 3 bases and J lost 2, with 23 bases in between. Germline CDR1 MGHRA, CDR2 YSYEKL. The CDR3 region has the DNA TGCGCCAGCAGCCAGGGGGTAATCTCGGGGGCCATCCCCTACGAGCAGTACTTC. Amino acids: CASSQGVISGAIPYEQYF.

The chain joins TRBV7-9 to TRBJ1-6, with D perhaps TRBD1 (5 bases). Germline lookup yields CDR1 SEHNR and CDR2 FQNEAQ (reference sequence). Trimming left V 3 bases short and J 10 bases short, with 13 bases between. This CDR3 contains 14 residues. CDR3 DNA: TGTGCCAGCAGCTTCCGGGACCTGGCGTCACCCCTCCACTTT. Encoded protein: CASSFRDLASPLHF.

The J gene is TRBJ1-1, the V gene TRBV7-9; D gene ambiguous. The CDR3 covers 13 residues. CDR1 and CDR2 (germline): SEHNR, FQNEAQ (reference sequence). V was cut by 3 bases and J by 1 base, with 6 bases left in between. The CDR3 region has the DNA TGTGCCAGCAGCTTTCCCGCGAACACTGAAGCTTTCTTT. This gives the protein CASSFPANTEAFF.

The V and J genes are TRBV27 and TRBJ1-1, with D unclear. The V end lost 6 bases, the J end lost 1 base, and 15 bases lay between the germline ends. CDR3 length equals 15 residues. From germline, CDR1 is MNHEY and CDR2 SMNVEV (reference sequence). The CDR3 DNA reads TGTGCCAGCAGCTTGCCCCCTTCGGCGAACACTGAAGCTTTCTTT. Protein product: CASSLPPSANTEAFF.

This clone came up once. The chain recombines TRBV6-1 with TRBJ2-5, with D hard to call. Trimming removed 4 bases at V and 2 bases at J, with 14 bases between. The germline gives CDR1 MNHNS, CDR2 SASEGT. CDR3 length equals 15 residues. As DNA, the CDR3 is TGTGCCAGCAGTGCCCAAGCTGGTGGGCAAGAGACCCAGTACTTC. Its protein product is CASSAQAGGQETQYF.

The chain employs TRBV18 and TRBJ1-5; TRBD1 matches 9 bases. V lost 1 base and J lost 1; bases outside the gene matches: 2. CDR1 is KGHSH, CDR2 LQKENI, per germline. CDR3 length equals 16 residues. CDR3 sequence: CASSPRGTGSNQPQHF. The CDR3 DNA is TGTGCCAGCTCACCACGGGGGACAGGGAGCAATCAGCCCCAGCATTTT.

The chain links TRBV12-5 to TRBJ2-5, with D unresolved. V was shortened by 1 base and J by 3 bases, with 12 bases between the two germline ends. There are 15 residues in the CDR3. From germline, CDR1 is LGHNT and CDR2 FRNRAP. CDR3 coding DNA: TGTGCTAGTGGTTTGGCTTCGACGGCTAAAGAGACCCAGTACTTC. It translates to CASGLASTAKETQYF.

The chain links TRBV2 to TRBJ1-1; 10 bases agree with TRBD1. Trimming at V came to 8 bases and at J to 0 bases, leaving 9 bases not matched to a gene. CDR1 and CDR2 (germline): SNHLY, FYNNEI. This CDR3 region has 16 residues. The CDR3: CASAFGTGALNTEAFF. CDR3 DNA: TGTGCCAGCGCCTTTGGGACAGGGGCCCTGAACACTGAAGCTTTCTTT.